The 18 T cell receptor beta chains given below trace back to one sample, sequenced in a study of molecular identifiers for immune sequencing clone quantification. TCRdb reanalysed the PCR reads using MiXCR and keeps one entry per CDR3 protein. The sample yields about 67,000 distinct CDR3 sequences, under 20% seen once. Sequenced: naive CD8+ T cells from blood, with Jurkat cell RNA spiked in. Subset meaning: FACS-sorted CD8+CD4-CCR7+CD45RA+ naive T cells. These TCRs come from a human donor in good health. Some libraries in this study had Jurkat cell RNA spiked in.

The V and J genes are TRBV7-4 and TRBJ2-3; TRBD2 matches at 10 bases. From germline, CDR1 is SGHVT and CDR2 SQSDAQ. The CDR3 is 18 amino acids. The CDR3 nucleotides are TGTGTCAGAAGCTCAGAAACCCTCAGCGGGAGGGGCACAGATACGCAGTATTTT. Its translation: CVRSSETLSGRGTDTQYF.

This clonotype was found many times. CDR3 region: CASSPGGPPYEQYF. The CDR3 bases are TGTGCCAGCAGCCCGGGAGGGCCCCCCTACGAGCAGTACTTC. The chain uses TRBV7-2 and TRBJ2-7, with 8 bases fitting TRBD2. Germline V gene sequence: CDR1 SGHTA, CDR2 FQGNSA. The length of the CDR3 is 14 residues. The V segment lost 5 bases and the J segment 2 bases; nucleotides outside the gene matches: 5.

This clonotype has at least ten counts. The chain joins TRBV4-3 to TRBJ1-1; D remains ambiguous. Trimming cost V 0 bases and J 1 base, with 6 bases left between them. Germline V lookup: CDR1 LGHNA, CDR2 YSLEER. The CDR3 sequence is 14 residues long. The CDR3 DNA reads TGCGCCAGCAGCCAAGATCCCGGGAACACTGAAGCTTTCTTT. It is translated as CASSQDPGNTEAFF.

This clonotype was counted ten times or more. The chain links TRBV9 to TRBJ2-1, with 8 positions matching TRBD2. CDR3 length: 16 amino acids. The trim removed 2 bases at V and 5 bases at J, leaving 9 bases unmatched. Per the germline V gene, CDR1 is SGDLS and CDR2 is YYNGEE. CDR3 DNA: TGTGCCAGCAGCGTCAACGCAGCGGGGGAACACAATGAGCAGTTCTTC. This codes for CASSVNAAGEHNEQFF. Variable domain in full (rest from reference TRBV9 and TRBJ2-1): DSGVTQTPKHLITATGQRVTLRCSPRSGDLSVYWYQQSLDQGLQFLIQYYNGEERAKGNILERFSAQQFPDLHSELNLSSLELGDSALYFCASSVNAAGEHNEQFFGPGTRLTVL.

This clonotype was counted ten times or more. The rearrangement links TRBV20-1 to TRBJ1-1; D is unresolved. The CDR3 has 13 residues. Germline CDR1 DFQATT, CDR2 SNEGSKA (reference sequence). Deletions cut 3 bases from V and 1 base from J, with 9 bases between. Here the CDR3 DNA reads TGCAGTGCTAGGTTGAGGGAGAACACTGAAGCTTTCTTT. Translation: CSARLRENTEAFF.

In this sample, this clonotype turned up many times. CDR3 loop: CASSLAGTGTNEQFF. CDR3 sequence (DNA): TGTGCCAGCAGCTTGGCCGGGACAGGGACCAATGAGCAGTTCTTC. The chain links TRBV7-9 to TRBJ2-1; 9 nucleotides agree with TRBD1. The CDR3 extends over 15 amino acids. V shed 3 bases, J shed 6 bases, and the junction held 6 bases outside the gene matches. Germline V lookup: CDR1 SEHNR, CDR2 FQNEAQ (reference sequence).

The genes are TRBV5-1 and TRBJ1-1, with TRBD1 matching over 7 bases. CDR1 and CDR2 (germline): SGHRS, YFSETQ. The CDR3 spans 14 residues. V lost 1 base and J lost 1; bases outside the gene matches: 1. CDR3 sequence (DNA): TGCGCCAGCAGCTTGTGGACAGGGAACACTGAAGCTTTCTTT. Its protein is CASSLWTGNTEAFF.

This clonotype came up many times. The CDR3 spells CASSSGTSGRVYEQYF. The CDR3 nucleotides read TGTGCCAGCAGCTCGGGCACTAGCGGGAGAGTGTACGAGCAGTACTTC. The gene calls are TRBV7-9 and TRBJ2-7; 11 positions agree with TRBD2. This CDR3 is 16 amino acids long. V lost 4 bases and J lost 4; bases outside the gene matches: 9. Germline V CDR1 and CDR2: SEHNR, FQNEAQ (reference sequence).

The sample holds many counts of this clonotype. J is TRBJ2-7 and V is TRBV19, with TRBD1 as a possible D gene (6 bases). V was clipped by 5 bases and J by 6 bases, with 17 bases between them. Germline CDR1 is LNHDA and CDR2 is SQIVND (reference sequence). The CDR3 spans 14 residues. The CDR3 reads CASSLWDNEAEQYF. CDR3 coding DNA: TGTGCCAGTAGTCTATGGGACAATGAAGCCGAGCAGTACTTC.

This clonotype was found many times. J is TRBJ2-6 and V is TRBV12-3 or TRBV12-4; D call uncertain. The V and J ends lost 7 bases and 0 bases respectively, with 10 bases between them. The CDR3 extends over 15 amino acids. CDR3 loop: CASMLPSSGANVLTF. The CDR3 DNA is TGTGCCAGCATGTTACCAAGCTCTGGGGCCAACGTCCTGACTTTC.

Many counts were recorded for this clonotype. The CDR3 region is CASSAVGSYEQYF. CDR3 nucleotides: TGTGCCAGCAGCGCAGTCGGGTCCTACGAGCAGTACTTC. The rearrangement links TRBV7-6 to TRBJ2-7; unclear D gene. Germline V CDR1 and CDR2: SGHVS, FNYEAQ. The CDR3 is 13 residues long. V was shortened by 5 bases and J by 1 base, with 9 bases between the two germline ends.

Worth noting for this clonotype: A much larger clonotype is one base distant, so this may be a read error. V gene TRBV7-9 combines with J gene TRBJ1-5; D is undetermined. Germline CDR1 reads SEHNR; CDR2 reads FQNEAQ (reference sequence). The CDR3 is made up of 14 amino acids. V lost 11 bases to trimming and J lost 1 base, with 15 bases between them. The CDR3 DNA reads TGTGCCGGCGATTCGACGAAGAGCAATCAGCCCCAGCATTTT. It codes for CAGDSTKSNQPQHF.

A remark on this clonotype: This may come from a read error, since a much larger clone is one base off. The conserved phenylalanine or tryptophan normally closing the CDR3 is absent here, so this likely arose from a read error. The J gene is TRBJ2-1, the V gene TRBV28, with a weak D call TRBD2 (6 bases). Trimming took 5 bases from V and 7 from J, leaving 15 bases between them. The CDR3 totals 14 residues. Germline assignment: CDR1 MDHEN and CDR2 SYDVKM. CDR3 region: CASSARLVGNEQFS. The CDR3 region has the DNA TGTGCCAGCAGTGCAAGACTAGTAGGAAATGAGCAGTTCTCC.

This clonotype showed up many times. The chain uses TRBV7-9 and TRBJ1-1; D is ambiguous. The ends were cut back, 1 base at V and 1 base at J, with 4 bases in the middle. The V gene's germline CDR1 is SEHNR and CDR2 FQNEAQ (reference sequence). The CDR3 consists of 13 residues. CDR3 bases: TGTGCCAGCAGCTTAGTCGAGAACACTGAAGCTTTCTTT. Protein product: CASSLVENTEAFF.

This clonotype occurred a few times. The chain links TRBV5-4 to TRBJ2-4; TRBD1 is a possible D gene (6 bases). CDR1 is SGHNT, CDR2 YYREEE, per germline (reference sequence). The V and J ends lost 3 bases and 7 bases respectively, with 11 bases between them. The CDR3 runs to 13 residues. CDR3 amino acids: CASSWGTPNIQYF. DNA of the CDR3: TGTGCCAGCAGCTGGGGGACACCCAACATTCAGTACTTC.

This clonotype was seen repeatedly, ten times or more. The chain couples TRBV14 to TRBJ2-1; 9 bases align to TRBD2. V lost 4 bases to trimming and J lost 15 bases; unmatched junction nucleotides: 4. This CDR3 contains 11 residues. The V gene's germline CDR1 is SGHDN and CDR2 FVKESK. CDR3 DNA sequence: TGTGCCAGCAGCCTAGGACTAGCGCGGTTCTTC. Translated: CASSLGLARFF.

The chain combines TRBV24-1 with TRBJ2-1; a weak D match, TRBD2 (6 bases). The V and J ends lost 1 base and 4 bases respectively, with 7 bases between them. Germline V gives CDR1 KGHDR, CDR2 SFDVKD. This CDR3 has 14 residues. The CDR3 sequence: CATSDFAGYNEQFF. CDR3 nucleotides: TGTGCCACCAGTGATTTTGCGGGGTACAATGAGCAGTTCTTC.

This clonotype was picked up many times. V and J are TRBV24-1 and TRBJ2-6; maybe TRBD1 (6 bases). V was clipped by 2 bases and J by 2 bases, with 6 bases between them. The CDR3 consists of 15 residues. In germline, CDR1 is KGHDR, CDR2 SFDVKD. In DNA, the CDR3 is TGTGCCACCAGTGATTCAGGGGCTGGGGCCAACGTCCTGACTTTC. Protein product: CATSDSGAGANVLTF.